The 21 T cell receptor beta chains presented below share a single source sample, sequenced in a study of blood T cells in healthy people across ages. A second roughly 6 to 12 cycle PCR used barcoded and J-beta primers. TCRdb redid the calling of the 5' RACE reads with MiXCR, one entry per CDR3 protein. The sample lists roughly 700,000 distinct CDR3 sequences, more than 40% occurring once. The sample was blood. The receptors were sampled from a woman aged 55 to 70 in good health.

The chain couples TRBV2 to TRBJ1-2, with 8 bases aligning to TRBD1. V trimming: 2 bases; J trimming: 0 bases; junction bases outside the gene matches: 5. The germline gives CDR1 SNHLY, CDR2 FYNNEI. The CDR3 contains 16 residues. The CDR3, as DNA: TGTGCCAGCAGTGAAATCGGACAGGGCGCTAACTATGGCTACACCTTC. Its protein product is CASSEIGQGANYGYTF.

The V gene is TRBV4-1, the J gene TRBJ1-4; 7 bases are shared with TRBD1. Trimming at V came to 5 bases and at J to 11 bases, leaving 17 bases not matched to a gene. The CDR3 is 16 residues long. In germline, CDR1 is MGHRA, CDR2 YSYEKL. The CDR3 sequence: CASSAITQGEVQKLFF. In nucleotides, the CDR3 is TGCGCCAGCAGCGCTATAACCCAGGGGGAGGTGCAGAAACTGTTTTTT.

In its sample, this clonotype was seen many times. The chain joins TRBV6-4 to TRBJ2-4; the D gene is possibly TRBD1 (5 bases). The germline CDR1 and CDR2 sequences are MRHNA and SNTAGT. The CDR3 is 20 residues long. Trimming pared 0 bases from V and 6 bases from J, leaving 27 bases between. The CDR3 here is CASSDSNDFGSGPDGNIQYF. CDR3 coding DNA: TGTGCCAGCAGTGACTCGAATGATTTTGGTTCAGGGCCGGACGGAAACATTCAGTACTTC.

V and J are TRBV6-5 and TRBJ2-6; 10 bases fit TRBD1. CDR3 length: 20 amino acids. The ends lost 0 bases at V and 0 bases at J; junction bases unmatched: 8. Germline assignment: CDR1 MNHEY and CDR2 SVGAGI. The CDR3 DNA reads as TGTGCCAGCAGTTACTCGCCTGGACAGGGGGGGACCTCTGGGGCCAACGTCCTGACTTTC. Translation gives CASSYSPGQGGTSGANVLTF.

This chain connects TRBV7-9 to TRBJ2-7; D ambiguous. Trimming removed 3 bases at V and 0 bases at J, with 9 bases between. The V gene's germline CDR1 is SEHNR and CDR2 FQNEAQ (reference sequence). The CDR3 is made up of 14 amino acids. The CDR3 loop is CASSFQTSSYEQYF. In DNA form, the CDR3 reads TGTGCCAGCAGCTTCCAGACCTCCTCCTACGAGCAGTACTTC.

J is TRBJ2-3 and V is TRBV6-6; D remains ambiguous. V lost 2 bases to trimming and J lost 3 bases, with 9 bases between them. Germline V lookup: CDR1 MNHNY, CDR2 SVGAGI (reference sequence). This CDR3 contains 14 residues. The CDR3 loop is CASSYISGTDTQYF. Written as DNA, the CDR3 is TGTGCCAGCAGTTACATCTCGGGTACAGATACGCAGTATTTT.

In this sample, this clonotype turned up a few times. The chain links TRBV5-6 to TRBJ1-2; 9 bases fit TRBD1. J lost 4 bases, V lost 4 bases, and 8 bases had no gene match. This CDR3 contains 15 residues. Germline V gives CDR1 SGHDT, CDR2 YYEEEE. In nucleotides, the CDR3 is TGTGCCAGCAGCGGGACAGGGATTGGATCCTATGGCTACACCTTC. This codes for CASSGTGIGSYGYTF.

The chain has TRBV24-1 and TRBJ2-7, with a weak D call TRBD1 (6 bases). Trimming removed 2 bases from V and 3 bases from J, with 10 bases in between. In germline, CDR1 is KGHDR, CDR2 SFDVKD. This CDR3 is 14 amino acids long. The CDR3 sequence: CATSDSGQFYEQYF. In DNA form, the CDR3 reads TGTGCCACCAGTGATTCCGGACAGTTCTACGAGCAGTACTTC.

This clonotype has a handful of counts. The rearrangement uses TRBV24-1 and TRBJ2-1; maybe TRBD1 (5 bases). CDR1 and CDR2 (germline): KGHDR, SFDVKD. Trimming took off 5 bases at V and 10 bases at J, with 11 bases between the two ends. CDR3 length: 12 amino acids. The DNA for the CDR3 is TGTGCCACCAGTGGGGGCCTGAGAGAGCAGTTCTTC. As protein: CATSGGLREQFF.

This clonotype has a count of ten or more. The rearrangement uses TRBV7-2 and TRBJ2-7; D gene unclear. This CDR3 has 14 amino acids. Trimming took off 1 base at V and 2 bases at J, with 9 bases between the two ends. Germline V gives CDR1 SGHTA, CDR2 FQGNSA. CDR3 in DNA: TGTGCCAGCAGCTTAGTACTGAGAACCTACGAGCAGTACTTC. It encodes CASSLVLRTYEQYF.

The rearrangement links TRBV12-3 or TRBV12-4 to TRBJ2-5; 7 nucleotides line up with TRBD2. With 3 bases clipped from V and 11 bases from J, the junction kept 12 bases outside the gene matches. The CDR3 has 14 residues. CDR3 sequence (DNA): TGTGCCAGCAGTTTGAGGGGAGGGGACGATGAGCAGTACTTC. This encodes CASSLRGGDDEQYF.

The chain employs TRBV20-1 and TRBJ2-1, with 8 bases aligning to TRBD2. After removal of 3 bases from V and 5 bases from J, the junction contained 6 bases not matched to a gene. CDR1 is DFQATT, CDR2 SNEGSKA, per germline (reference sequence). The CDR3 extends over 14 amino acids. The CDR3 DNA reads as TGCAGTGCTAGCGGGGGGGCTCTAAACAATGAGCAGTTCTTC. This translates into CSASGGALNNEQFF.

This clonotype was counted between two and nine times. The CDR3 DNA reads as TGTGCCAGCTCCGCGGACGGTGTTGGTGGCTACACCTTC. It codes for CASSADGVGGYTF. The chain recombines TRBV27 with TRBJ1-2; D gene unclear. Germline CDR1 MNHEY, CDR2 SMNVEV (reference sequence). This CDR3 comprises 13 residues. V gave up 8 bases and J gave up 7 bases, with 17 bases separating them.

This clonotype came up many times. The V gene is TRBV11-3, the J gene TRBJ2-3; 7 bases are a match to TRBD2. The trim removed 1 base at V and 3 bases at J, leaving 4 bases unmatched. CDR3 length: 15 amino acids. Per the germline V gene, CDR1 is SGHNT and CDR2 is YENEEA. CDR3 in DNA: TGTGCCAGCAGCTTAGGTGCGGGAGATACAGATACGCAGTATTTT. Amino acid sequence: CASSLGAGDTDTQYF.

The chain couples TRBV15 to TRBJ2-7; possible D gene TRBD1, 6 bases. V lost 1 base, J lost 4 bases, and 17 bases lay in between. Germline lookup yields CDR1 LNHNV and CDR2 YYDKDF (reference sequence). The CDR3 has 16 residues. The CDR3 here is CATSRATPGTNYEQYF. CDR3 in DNA: TGTGCCACCAGCAGAGCCACCCCCGGGACAAATTACGAGCAGTACTTC.

The rearrangement uses TRBV7-2 and TRBJ2-7; 11 nucleotides match TRBD1. V was clipped by 3 bases and J by 3 bases; unmatched bases: 4. There are 15 residues in the CDR3. CDR1 SGHTA and CDR2 FQGNSA come from the germline V gene. The CDR3 nucleotides are TGTGCCAGCAGCTTCGCCGGGACAGGGGGCTACGAGCAGTACTTC. Translated, it gives CASSFAGTGGYEQYF.

This clonotype was counted only a few times. J is TRBJ2-3 and V is TRBV6-2 or TRBV6-3; no clear D. The germline V and J ends were trimmed by 5 bases and 6 bases, with 12 bases remaining between them. This CDR3 comprises 13 residues. Germline V CDR1 and CDR2: MNHEY, SVGEGT. The CDR3 region is CASSILVPDTQYF. In nucleotides, the CDR3 is TGTGCCAGCAGTATTCTAGTTCCCGATACGCAGTATTTT.

This clonotype showed up just a few times. As DNA, the CDR3 is TGTGCCAGCAGTTATCCGAATTACGAGCAGTACTTC. This encodes CASSYPNYEQYF. The rearrangement links TRBV6-2 or TRBV6-3 to TRBJ2-7; no definite D call. CDR1 and CDR2 (germline): MNHEY, SVGEGT. The V gene lost 3 bases and the J gene lost 4 bases, with 7 bases spanning the gap. The CDR3 sequence is 12 residues long.

The DNA of the CDR3 is TGTGCCAGCAGCTTAGGGGGTGGGAACACTGAAGCTTTCTTT. It translates to CASSLGGGNTEAFF. The V and J genes are TRBV7-2 and TRBJ1-1; D is unresolved. Germline lookup yields CDR1 SGHTA and CDR2 FQGNSA. Trimming stripped 1 base from V and 1 base from J, with 7 bases between. CDR3 length equals 14 residues.

This rearrangement joins TRBV20-1 to TRBJ1-5; 8 bases line up with TRBD1. Germline V gene lookup returns CDR1 DFQATT and CDR2 SNEGSKA (reference sequence). V shed 6 bases, J shed 5 bases, and the junction held 12 bases outside the gene matches. This CDR3 comprises 15 residues. In DNA, the CDR3 is TGCAGTGCCTCCGGCGGACAGGGAGTTTATCAGCCCCAGCATTTT. It codes for CSASGGQGVYQPQHF.

The V gene is TRBV12-3 or TRBV12-4, the J gene TRBJ2-1; D tentatively reads TRBD1 or TRBD2 (7 bases each). V was pared by 6 bases and J by 4 bases, with 22 bases between. This CDR3 has 17 residues. The CDR3 reads CASRGKTGRGEYNEQFF. The CDR3 DNA reads as TGTGCCAGCAGGGGGAAGACAGGGAGGGGCGAATACAATGAGCAGTTCTTC.